Listed below are T cell receptor beta chains from one sample, sequenced in a study of shared clonotypes between healthy human individuals. Repertoires were generated with immunoSEQ multiplex PCR, while TCRdb's copy carries only in-frame clones and drops some. This sample has some 980,000 clones, with around 80% found just once. The sample taken for sequencing was memory CD4+ T cells sorted from blood. These TCRs come from a young man in good health. Each CDR3 is given with its conserved first and last residue. D genes are given only for firm matches. Some rows have no size entry. The others give once, few or many, or a class for an expanded clone.

TRBJ1-1,TRBV25-1,NA,once,TGTGCCAGCAGTCCCGGGATGCAGAACACTGAAGCTTTCTTT,CASSPGMQNTEAFF
TRBJ2-5,TRBV7-6,TRBD2,NA,TGTGCCAGCAGCTCAGAGCCCCCGACTAGCGGGGGAAAGACCCAGTACTTC,CASSSEPPTSGGKTQYF
TRBJ1-2,TRBV2,NA,NA,TGTGCCAGCAGTGAAATAACTAACTATGGCTACACCTTC,CASSEITNYGYTF
TRBJ2-5,TRBV5-1,NA,NA,TGCGCCAGCAGCGGCGGGACACTAGGGGAAGAGACCCAGTACTTC,CASSGGTLGEETQYF
TRBJ2-5,TRBV11-2,NA,NA,TGTGCCAGCAGTTTGGCCCAAGAGACCCAGTACTTC,CASSLAQETQYF
TRBJ2-3,TRBV30,NA,NA,TGTGCCTGGAGTGTTGGGGCCCACACAGATACGCAGTATTTT,CAWSVGAHTDTQYF
TRBJ2-1,TRBV20-1,NA,NA,TGCAGTGCTGTTGGGCGGGAGCAGTTCTTC,CSAVGREQFF
TRBJ2-4,TRBV7-6,NA,NA,TGTGCCAGCAGCGCAGAACCGATTGGGGCCAAAAACATTCAGTACTTC,CASSAEPIGAKNIQYF
TRBJ2-1,TRBV5-1,TRBD1,NA,TGCGCCAGCAGCACGGGACAGGGAGTAGGGAATGAGCAGTTCTTC,CASSTGQGVGNEQFF
TRBJ1-1,TRBV18,NA,NA,TGTGCCAGCTCACCATCACAGAAGAACACTGAAGCTTTCTTT,CASSPSQKNTEAFF
TRBJ1-3,TRBV18,NA,once,TGTGCCAGCTCACCACCATCGGGGGCAGGAGGAAACACCATATATTTT,CASSPPSGAGGNTIYF
TRBJ2-7,TRBV6-5,NA,NA,TGTGCCAGCAGGGCGACTGTCTCCTACGAGCAGTACTTC,CASRATVSYEQYF
TRBJ1-2,TRBV10-3,TRBD1,once,TGTGCCAGGGCGGTGACACAGGGGTATGGCTACACCTTC,CARAVTQGYGYTF
TRBJ2-1,TRBV14,NA,few,TGTGCCAGCAGCCAAGGGGCGGAAGACAATGAGCAGTTCTTC,CASSQGAEDNEQFF
TRBJ2-2,TRBV15,NA,once,TGTGCCACCAGCAGAGATGACAGATTTTTAGCCACCGGGGAGCTGTTTTTT,CATSRDDRFLATGELFF
TRBJ2-4,TRBV15,TRBD1,NA,TGTGCCACCAGCCAGAGGGGGCAAAACATTCAGTACTTC,CATSQRGQNIQYF
TRBJ2-7,TRBV6-5,TRBD2,NA,TGTGCCAGCAGCCGGGGGGACGAGCAGTACTTC,CASSRGDEQYF
TRBJ2-2,TRBV7-8,TRBD2,NA,TGTGCCAGCAGCTTAGGTGGTAGCGGGACGTTCACCGGGGAGCTGTTTTTT,CASSLGGSGTFTGELFF
TRBJ1-2,TRBV11-2,NA,NA,TGTGCCAGCAGCTTAGGGACGGTTGTTGGCTATGGCTACACCTTC,CASSLGTVVGYGYTF
TRBJ2-2,TRBV6-1,TRBD2,NA,TGTGCCATACTCCCGGGACTACCCGTCCCCGGGGAGCTGTTTTTT,CAILPGLPVPGELFF
TRBJ2-3,TRBV5-1,TRBD2,NA,TGCGCCAGCAGCTTAGCGGGGGATCGGCCAGATACGCAGTATTTT,CASSLAGDRPDTQYF
TRBJ2-7,TRBV18,TRBD2,few,TGTGCCAGCTCCTACAATAGCGGGAGAAGCTCCTACGAGCAGTACTTC,CASSYNSGRSSYEQYF
TRBJ2-2,TRBV5-6,TRBD1,NA,TGTGCCAGCAGACGACAGGGATGGGGGACCGCGAACACCGGGGAGCTGTTTTTT,CASRRQGWGTANTGELFF
TRBJ1-1,TRBV5-5,NA,NA,TGTGCCAGCAGCTCCCGGGCCGGAGTGAACACTGAAGCTTTCTTT,CASSSRAGVNTEAFF
TRBJ2-7,TRBV7-2,TRBD2,NA,TGTGCCAGCAGCTCCCCGGGACTAGCGGACGAGCAGTACTTC,CASSSPGLADEQYF
TRBJ2-6,TRBV19,TRBD1,NA,TGTGCCAGTAGTGGGACAGGGGACGGCAACGTCCTGACTTTC,CASSGTGDGNVLTF
TRBJ2-6,TRBV18,NA,NA,TGTGCCAGCTCCGGAACGATGTGGGCCAACGTCCTGACTTTC,CASSGTMWANVLTF
TRBJ2-5,TRBV7-9,NA,once,TGTGCCAGCAGCTTAGGTGGGAGAGAGACCCAGTACTTC,CASSLGGRETQYF
TRBJ1-2,TRBV6-1,TRBD1,NA,TGTGCCAGCAATCGACAGGGGGACTATGGCTACACCTTC,CASNRQGDYGYTF
TRBJ2-7,TRBV2,NA,NA,TGTGCCAGCACGATGCTAGTTCGAGACGAGCAGTACTTC,CASTMLVRDEQYF
TRBJ2-7,TRBV7-2,NA,NA,TGTGCCAGCAGCGGGAGTTCCTACGAGCAGTACTTC,CASSGSSYEQYF
TRBJ1-1,TRBV18,TRBD1,NA,TGTGCCAGCTCATCGACAGGGGGGAGGACTGAAGCTTTCTTT,CASSSTGGRTEAFF
TRBJ2-5,TRBV5-5,NA,NA,TGTGCCAGCAGCTGGACAGACAGTAAAGAGACCCAGTACTTC,CASSWTDSKETQYF
TRBJ2-4,TRBV11-3,TRBD1,NA,TGTGCCAGCAGCTCGGACAGGGGCATTCAGTACTTC,CASSSDRGIQYF
TRBJ2-7,TRBV27,TRBD1,NA,TGTGCCAGCAGGGCCCCGGGACAGGGCTTACACGAGCAGTACTTC,CASRAPGQGLHEQYF
TRBJ1-2,TRBV13,NA,NA,TGTGCCAGCAGCTTAGGCCAGTTAGGCGGCTACACCTTC,CASSLGQLGGYTF
TRBJ1-5,TRBV19,NA,once,TGTGCCAGTAGTGGAAGCAGCCTAGATCAGCCCCAGCATTTT,CASSGSSLDQPQHF
TRBJ2-7,TRBV6-6,NA,NA,TGTGCCAGCAGTTCCGGGACGGCCTCCTACGAGCAGTACTTC,CASSSGTASYEQYF
TRBJ2-6,TRBV28,NA,NA,TGTGCCAGCAGCCCAATCCGGACAGTATCTTTGTCTGGGGCCAACGTCTTGACTTTC,CASSPIRTVSLSGANVLTF
TRBJ2-1,TRBV19,NA,NA,TGTGCCAGTAGTAGTGGTGGACGGACCTACAATGAGCAGTTCTTC,CASSSGGRTYNEQFF
TRBJ2-7,TRBV6-1,NA,NA,TGTGCCACCTCTACTGGGACACTTTCCTACGAGCAGTACTTC,CATSTGTLSYEQYF
TRBJ2-6,TRBV9,NA,NA,TGTGCCAGCAGCCGAACGGCCGGCACTCGGAGTTCTGGGGCCAACGTCCTGACTTTC,CASSRTAGTRSSGANVLTF
TRBJ1-6,TRBV2,NA,NA,TGTGCCAGCAGTGAACCGTATAATTCACCCCTCCACTTT,CASSEPYNSPLHF
TRBJ2-3,TRBV7-8,NA,NA,TGTGCCAGCAGCTTAGAAGGCAGGAAAGGAGATACGCAGTATTTT,CASSLEGRKGDTQYF